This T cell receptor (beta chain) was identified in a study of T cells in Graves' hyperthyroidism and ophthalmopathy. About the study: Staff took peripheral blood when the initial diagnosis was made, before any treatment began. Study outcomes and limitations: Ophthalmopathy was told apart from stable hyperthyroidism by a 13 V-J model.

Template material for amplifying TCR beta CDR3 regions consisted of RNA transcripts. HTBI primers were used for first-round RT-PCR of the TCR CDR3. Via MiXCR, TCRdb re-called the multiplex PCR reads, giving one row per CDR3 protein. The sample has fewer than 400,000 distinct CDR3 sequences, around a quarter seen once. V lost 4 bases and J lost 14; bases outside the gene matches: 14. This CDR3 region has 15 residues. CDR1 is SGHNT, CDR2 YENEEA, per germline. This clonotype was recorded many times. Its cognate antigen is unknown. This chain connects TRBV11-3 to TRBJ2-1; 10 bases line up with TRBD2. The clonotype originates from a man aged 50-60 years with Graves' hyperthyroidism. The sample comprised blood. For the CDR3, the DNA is TGTGCCAGCAGCTCCCGATCGAGAGCGGGAGGGGGGGAGTTCTTC. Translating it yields CASSSRSRAGGGEFF.